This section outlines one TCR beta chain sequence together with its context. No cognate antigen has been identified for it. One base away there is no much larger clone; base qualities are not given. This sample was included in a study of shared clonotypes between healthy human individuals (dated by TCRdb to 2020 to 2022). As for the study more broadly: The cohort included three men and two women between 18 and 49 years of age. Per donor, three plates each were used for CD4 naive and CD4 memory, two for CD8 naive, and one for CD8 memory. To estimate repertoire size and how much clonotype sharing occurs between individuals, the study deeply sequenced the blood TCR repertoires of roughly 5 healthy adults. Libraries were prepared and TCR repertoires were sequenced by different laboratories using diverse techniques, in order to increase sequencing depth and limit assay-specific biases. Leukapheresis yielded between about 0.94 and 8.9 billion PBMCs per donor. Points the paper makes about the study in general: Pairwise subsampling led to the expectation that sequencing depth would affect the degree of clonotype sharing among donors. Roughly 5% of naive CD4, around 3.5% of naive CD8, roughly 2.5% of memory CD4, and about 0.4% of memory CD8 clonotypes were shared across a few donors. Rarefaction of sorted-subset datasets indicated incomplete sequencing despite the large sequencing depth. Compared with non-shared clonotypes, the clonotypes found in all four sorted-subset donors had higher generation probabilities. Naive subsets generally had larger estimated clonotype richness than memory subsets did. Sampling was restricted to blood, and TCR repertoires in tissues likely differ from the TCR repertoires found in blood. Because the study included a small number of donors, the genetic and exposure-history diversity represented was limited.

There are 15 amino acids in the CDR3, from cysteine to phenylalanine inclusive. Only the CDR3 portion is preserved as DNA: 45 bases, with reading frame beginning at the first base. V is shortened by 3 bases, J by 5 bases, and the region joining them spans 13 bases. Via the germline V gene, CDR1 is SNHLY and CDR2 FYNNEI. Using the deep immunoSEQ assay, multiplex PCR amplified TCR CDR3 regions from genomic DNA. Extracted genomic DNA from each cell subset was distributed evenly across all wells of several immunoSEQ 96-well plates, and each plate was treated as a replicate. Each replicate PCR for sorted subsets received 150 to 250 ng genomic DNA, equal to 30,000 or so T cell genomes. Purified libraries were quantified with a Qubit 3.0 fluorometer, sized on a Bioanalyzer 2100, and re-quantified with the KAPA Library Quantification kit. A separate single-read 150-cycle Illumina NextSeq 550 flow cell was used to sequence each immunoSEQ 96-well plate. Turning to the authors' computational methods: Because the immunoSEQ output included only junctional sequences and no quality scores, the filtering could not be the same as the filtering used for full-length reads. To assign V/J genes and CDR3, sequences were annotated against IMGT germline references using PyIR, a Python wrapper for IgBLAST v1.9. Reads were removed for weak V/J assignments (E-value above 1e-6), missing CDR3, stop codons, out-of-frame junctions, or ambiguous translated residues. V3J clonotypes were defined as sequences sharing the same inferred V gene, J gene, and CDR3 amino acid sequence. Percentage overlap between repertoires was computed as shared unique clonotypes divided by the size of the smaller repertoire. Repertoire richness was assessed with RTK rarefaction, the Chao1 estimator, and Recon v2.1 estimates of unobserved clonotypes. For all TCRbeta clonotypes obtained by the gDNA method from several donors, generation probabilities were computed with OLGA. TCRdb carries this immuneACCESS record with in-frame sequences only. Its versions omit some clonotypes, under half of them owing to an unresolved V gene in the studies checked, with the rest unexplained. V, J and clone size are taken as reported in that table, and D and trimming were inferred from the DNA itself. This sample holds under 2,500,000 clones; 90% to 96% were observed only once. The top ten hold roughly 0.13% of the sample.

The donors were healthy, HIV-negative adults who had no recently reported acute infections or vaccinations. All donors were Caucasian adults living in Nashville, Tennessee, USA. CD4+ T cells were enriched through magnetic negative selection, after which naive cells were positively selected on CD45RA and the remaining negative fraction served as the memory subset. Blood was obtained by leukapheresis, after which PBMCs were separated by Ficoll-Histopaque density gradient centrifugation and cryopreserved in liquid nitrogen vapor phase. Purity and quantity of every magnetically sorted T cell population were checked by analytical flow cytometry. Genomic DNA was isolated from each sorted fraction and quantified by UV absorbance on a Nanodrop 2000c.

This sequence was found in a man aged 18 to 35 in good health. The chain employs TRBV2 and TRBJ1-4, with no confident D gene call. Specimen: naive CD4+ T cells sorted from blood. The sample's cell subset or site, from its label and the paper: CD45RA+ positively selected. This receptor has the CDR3 CASSDQRVGNEKLFF. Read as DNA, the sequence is TGTGCCAGCAGTGACCAAAGGGTTGGCAATGAAAAACTGTTTTTT.